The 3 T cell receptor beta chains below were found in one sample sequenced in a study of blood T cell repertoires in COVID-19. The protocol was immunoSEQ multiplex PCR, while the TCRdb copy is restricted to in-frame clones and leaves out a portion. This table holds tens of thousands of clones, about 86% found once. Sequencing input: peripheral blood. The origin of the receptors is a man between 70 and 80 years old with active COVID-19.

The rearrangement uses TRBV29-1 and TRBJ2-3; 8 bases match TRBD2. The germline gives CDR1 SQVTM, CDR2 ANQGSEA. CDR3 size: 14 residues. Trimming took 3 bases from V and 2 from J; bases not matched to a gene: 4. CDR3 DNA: TGCAGCGTTGATGGCGGGGGGATCACAGATACGCAGTATTTT. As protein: CSVDGGGITDTQYF.

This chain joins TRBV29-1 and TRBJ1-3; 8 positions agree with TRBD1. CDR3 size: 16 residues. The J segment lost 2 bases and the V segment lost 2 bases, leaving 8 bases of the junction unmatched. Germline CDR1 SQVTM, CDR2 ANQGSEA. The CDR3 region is CSVEIPSTGAGNTIYF. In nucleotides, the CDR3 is TGCAGCGTTGAAATTCCCTCGACAGGGGCTGGAAACACCATATATTTT.

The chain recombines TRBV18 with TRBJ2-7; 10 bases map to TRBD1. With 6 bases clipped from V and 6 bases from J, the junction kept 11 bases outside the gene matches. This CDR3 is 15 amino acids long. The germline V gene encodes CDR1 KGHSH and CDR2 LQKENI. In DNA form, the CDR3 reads TGTGCCAGCTCCCAAGGGACAGGGGAGTTGGGCGAGCAGTACTTC. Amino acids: CASSQGTGELGEQYF.